This TCR beta chain appears in the sequencing data of a study of T cell repertoires in cytomegalovirus infection. Study-level information: HLA-B-restricted CMV epitopes that are well studied were used alongside recently identified HLA-C-restricted ones.

One entry per CDR3 protein, called by TCRdb with MiXCR from the reads. Among 650,000 to 850,000 distinct CDR3 sequences listed, almost 30% were seen once. CDR3 length: 19 residues. Trimming at V came to 0 bases and at J to 2 bases, leaving 12 bases not matched to a gene. Per germline, CDR1 MNHEY and CDR2 SVGEGT. For this clonotype: Its target is unknown.

Study-wide points: Ex vivo responses were dominated by HLA-C-restricted CMV-specific TCR beta clonotypes.

The source of this sequence is a human donor in good health (CMV status not recorded). Some clones in this sample may be carry-over from other donors' samples. The material sequenced was cultured CD8+ T cells from PBMCs, taken from culture after CMV antigen stimulation. The chain recombines TRBV6-2 or TRBV6-3 with TRBJ2-3; 9 bases map to TRBD2. The CDR3 protein is CASSYSSKRGAYTTDTQYF. CDR3 DNA sequence: TGTGCCAGCAGTTACTCGAGTAAGCGGGGGGCATATACCACAGATACGCAGTATTTT.